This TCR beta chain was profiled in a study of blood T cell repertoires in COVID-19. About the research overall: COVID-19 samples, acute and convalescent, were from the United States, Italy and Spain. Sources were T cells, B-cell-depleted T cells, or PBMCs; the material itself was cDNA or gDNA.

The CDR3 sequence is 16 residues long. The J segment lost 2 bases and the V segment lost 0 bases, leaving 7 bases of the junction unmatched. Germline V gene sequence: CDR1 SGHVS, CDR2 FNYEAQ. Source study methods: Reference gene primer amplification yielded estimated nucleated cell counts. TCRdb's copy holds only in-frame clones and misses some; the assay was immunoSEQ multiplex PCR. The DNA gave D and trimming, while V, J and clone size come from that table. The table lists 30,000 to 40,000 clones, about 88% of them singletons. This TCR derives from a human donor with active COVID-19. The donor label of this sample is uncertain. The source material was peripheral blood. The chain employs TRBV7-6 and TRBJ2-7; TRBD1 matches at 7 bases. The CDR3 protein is CASSLAWTGLTYEQYF. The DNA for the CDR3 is TGTGCCAGCAGCTTAGCCTGGACAGGTCTCACCTACGAGCAGTACTTC.